This T cell receptor (beta chain) was profiled in a study of technical replicates of blood from several donors. This clone was found once. Germline-derived CDR1 and CDR2 are LGHNT and FRNRAP. V shed 6 bases, J shed 1 base, and the junction held 10 bases outside the gene matches. There are 16 residues in the CDR3. Only in-frame clones appear in the TCRdb table, and some are missing; sequencing was by immunoSEQ multiplex PCR. The table shows about 80,000 clones, with 91% occurring only once. The sequenced material came from T cells isolated from PBMCs. This chain connects TRBV12-5 to TRBJ2-5, with 8 bases aligning to TRBD1. This TCR came from a human donor in good health. Written as DNA, the CDR3 is TGTGCTAGTGGACCTGGACAGGGCGGCTTCCAAGAGACCCAGTACTTC. Translated: CASGPGQGGFQETQYF.